This T cell receptor (beta chain) was retrieved from a study of OX40 agonist ivuxolimab in advanced cancers. Study in general: Three individuals attained partial responses, comprising one hepatocellular carcinoma case and two cutaneous melanoma cases.

Assay: immunoSEQ multiplex PCR; the TCRdb copy retains only in-frame clones and omits some. The sample has roughly 66,000 clones, 75% to 85% seen once. The length of the CDR3 is 13 residues. The V gene end was trimmed by 2 bases and the J gene end by 6 bases; junction bases not matched to a gene: 1. Germline V lookup: CDR1 SGHTA, CDR2 FQGNSA. The TCR comes from an adult with an advanced solid tumor such as melanoma, head and neck, liver or kidney cancer. The specimen was CD4+ or CD8+ T cells sorted from blood, collected in a trial of the OX40 agonist ivuxolimab. This chain links TRBV7-2 with TRBJ2-3, with 8 bases aligning to TRBD2. The CDR3: CASSLSGGDTQYF. DNA for the CDR3: TGTGCCAGCAGCTTATCGGGGGGGGATACGCAGTATTTT.